This T cell receptor beta chain derives from a study of T cell changes during pregnancy in multiple sclerosis. V lost 3 bases and J lost 2; bases outside the gene matches: 2. Germline values: CDR1 MRHNA, CDR2 SNTAGT. There are 14 residues in the CDR3. This clone came up once. Clones were sequenced by immunoSEQ multiplex PCR, and TCRdb holds only the in-frame ones, with some missing. The sample gives about 20,000 clones, more than 75% of which show up once; around a tenth is in the top ten. Sequencing was performed on CD8+ T cells from peripheral blood mononuclear cells, taken after pregnancy. This clonotype originated in a female donor with multiple sclerosis, enrolled in a pregnancy study. The chain recombines TRBV6-4 with TRBJ2-3; TRBD1 matches 7 bases. CDR3 DNA: TGTGCCAGCAGTGAAGGGGGCCCCACAGATACGCAGTATTTT. Translating it yields CASSEGGPTDTQYF.